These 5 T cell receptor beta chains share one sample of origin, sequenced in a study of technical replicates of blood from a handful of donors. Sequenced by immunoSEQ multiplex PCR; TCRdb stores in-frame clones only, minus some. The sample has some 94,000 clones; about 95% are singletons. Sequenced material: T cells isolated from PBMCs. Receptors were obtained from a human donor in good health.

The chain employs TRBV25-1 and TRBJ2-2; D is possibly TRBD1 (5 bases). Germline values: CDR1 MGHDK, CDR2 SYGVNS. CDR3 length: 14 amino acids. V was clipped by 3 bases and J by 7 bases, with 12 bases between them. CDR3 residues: CASSDSREVGELFF. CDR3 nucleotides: TGTGCCAGCAGTGACTCCAGGGAAGTCGGGGAGCTGTTTTTT.

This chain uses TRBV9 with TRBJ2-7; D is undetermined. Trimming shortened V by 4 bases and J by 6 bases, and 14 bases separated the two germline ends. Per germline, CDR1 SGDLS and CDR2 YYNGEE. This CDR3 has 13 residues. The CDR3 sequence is CASSPWALAEQYF. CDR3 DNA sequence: TGTGCCAGCAGCCCATGGGCCCTGGCCGAGCAGTACTTC.

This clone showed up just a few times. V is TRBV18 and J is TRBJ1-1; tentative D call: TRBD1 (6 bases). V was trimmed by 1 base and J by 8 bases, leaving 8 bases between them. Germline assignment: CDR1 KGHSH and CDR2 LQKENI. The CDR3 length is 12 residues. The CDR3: CASSPLQGEAFF. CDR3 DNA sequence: TGTGCCAGCTCACCACTTCAGGGGGAAGCTTTCTTT.

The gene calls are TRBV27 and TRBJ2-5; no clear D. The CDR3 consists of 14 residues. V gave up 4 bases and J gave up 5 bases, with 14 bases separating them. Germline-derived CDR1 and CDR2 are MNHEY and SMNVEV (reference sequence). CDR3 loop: CASSSTYAGETQYF. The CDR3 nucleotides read TGTGCCAGCAGTTCTACCTATGCCGGGGAGACCCAGTACTTC.

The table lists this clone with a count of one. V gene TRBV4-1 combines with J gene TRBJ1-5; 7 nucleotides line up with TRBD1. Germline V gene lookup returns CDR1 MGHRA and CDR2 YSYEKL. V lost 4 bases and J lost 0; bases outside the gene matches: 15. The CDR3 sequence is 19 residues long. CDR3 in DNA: TGCGCCAGCAGCCGTACCGACATGACAGGGCAGGGTAGCAATCAGCCCCAGCATTTT. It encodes CASSRTDMTGQGSNQPQHF.